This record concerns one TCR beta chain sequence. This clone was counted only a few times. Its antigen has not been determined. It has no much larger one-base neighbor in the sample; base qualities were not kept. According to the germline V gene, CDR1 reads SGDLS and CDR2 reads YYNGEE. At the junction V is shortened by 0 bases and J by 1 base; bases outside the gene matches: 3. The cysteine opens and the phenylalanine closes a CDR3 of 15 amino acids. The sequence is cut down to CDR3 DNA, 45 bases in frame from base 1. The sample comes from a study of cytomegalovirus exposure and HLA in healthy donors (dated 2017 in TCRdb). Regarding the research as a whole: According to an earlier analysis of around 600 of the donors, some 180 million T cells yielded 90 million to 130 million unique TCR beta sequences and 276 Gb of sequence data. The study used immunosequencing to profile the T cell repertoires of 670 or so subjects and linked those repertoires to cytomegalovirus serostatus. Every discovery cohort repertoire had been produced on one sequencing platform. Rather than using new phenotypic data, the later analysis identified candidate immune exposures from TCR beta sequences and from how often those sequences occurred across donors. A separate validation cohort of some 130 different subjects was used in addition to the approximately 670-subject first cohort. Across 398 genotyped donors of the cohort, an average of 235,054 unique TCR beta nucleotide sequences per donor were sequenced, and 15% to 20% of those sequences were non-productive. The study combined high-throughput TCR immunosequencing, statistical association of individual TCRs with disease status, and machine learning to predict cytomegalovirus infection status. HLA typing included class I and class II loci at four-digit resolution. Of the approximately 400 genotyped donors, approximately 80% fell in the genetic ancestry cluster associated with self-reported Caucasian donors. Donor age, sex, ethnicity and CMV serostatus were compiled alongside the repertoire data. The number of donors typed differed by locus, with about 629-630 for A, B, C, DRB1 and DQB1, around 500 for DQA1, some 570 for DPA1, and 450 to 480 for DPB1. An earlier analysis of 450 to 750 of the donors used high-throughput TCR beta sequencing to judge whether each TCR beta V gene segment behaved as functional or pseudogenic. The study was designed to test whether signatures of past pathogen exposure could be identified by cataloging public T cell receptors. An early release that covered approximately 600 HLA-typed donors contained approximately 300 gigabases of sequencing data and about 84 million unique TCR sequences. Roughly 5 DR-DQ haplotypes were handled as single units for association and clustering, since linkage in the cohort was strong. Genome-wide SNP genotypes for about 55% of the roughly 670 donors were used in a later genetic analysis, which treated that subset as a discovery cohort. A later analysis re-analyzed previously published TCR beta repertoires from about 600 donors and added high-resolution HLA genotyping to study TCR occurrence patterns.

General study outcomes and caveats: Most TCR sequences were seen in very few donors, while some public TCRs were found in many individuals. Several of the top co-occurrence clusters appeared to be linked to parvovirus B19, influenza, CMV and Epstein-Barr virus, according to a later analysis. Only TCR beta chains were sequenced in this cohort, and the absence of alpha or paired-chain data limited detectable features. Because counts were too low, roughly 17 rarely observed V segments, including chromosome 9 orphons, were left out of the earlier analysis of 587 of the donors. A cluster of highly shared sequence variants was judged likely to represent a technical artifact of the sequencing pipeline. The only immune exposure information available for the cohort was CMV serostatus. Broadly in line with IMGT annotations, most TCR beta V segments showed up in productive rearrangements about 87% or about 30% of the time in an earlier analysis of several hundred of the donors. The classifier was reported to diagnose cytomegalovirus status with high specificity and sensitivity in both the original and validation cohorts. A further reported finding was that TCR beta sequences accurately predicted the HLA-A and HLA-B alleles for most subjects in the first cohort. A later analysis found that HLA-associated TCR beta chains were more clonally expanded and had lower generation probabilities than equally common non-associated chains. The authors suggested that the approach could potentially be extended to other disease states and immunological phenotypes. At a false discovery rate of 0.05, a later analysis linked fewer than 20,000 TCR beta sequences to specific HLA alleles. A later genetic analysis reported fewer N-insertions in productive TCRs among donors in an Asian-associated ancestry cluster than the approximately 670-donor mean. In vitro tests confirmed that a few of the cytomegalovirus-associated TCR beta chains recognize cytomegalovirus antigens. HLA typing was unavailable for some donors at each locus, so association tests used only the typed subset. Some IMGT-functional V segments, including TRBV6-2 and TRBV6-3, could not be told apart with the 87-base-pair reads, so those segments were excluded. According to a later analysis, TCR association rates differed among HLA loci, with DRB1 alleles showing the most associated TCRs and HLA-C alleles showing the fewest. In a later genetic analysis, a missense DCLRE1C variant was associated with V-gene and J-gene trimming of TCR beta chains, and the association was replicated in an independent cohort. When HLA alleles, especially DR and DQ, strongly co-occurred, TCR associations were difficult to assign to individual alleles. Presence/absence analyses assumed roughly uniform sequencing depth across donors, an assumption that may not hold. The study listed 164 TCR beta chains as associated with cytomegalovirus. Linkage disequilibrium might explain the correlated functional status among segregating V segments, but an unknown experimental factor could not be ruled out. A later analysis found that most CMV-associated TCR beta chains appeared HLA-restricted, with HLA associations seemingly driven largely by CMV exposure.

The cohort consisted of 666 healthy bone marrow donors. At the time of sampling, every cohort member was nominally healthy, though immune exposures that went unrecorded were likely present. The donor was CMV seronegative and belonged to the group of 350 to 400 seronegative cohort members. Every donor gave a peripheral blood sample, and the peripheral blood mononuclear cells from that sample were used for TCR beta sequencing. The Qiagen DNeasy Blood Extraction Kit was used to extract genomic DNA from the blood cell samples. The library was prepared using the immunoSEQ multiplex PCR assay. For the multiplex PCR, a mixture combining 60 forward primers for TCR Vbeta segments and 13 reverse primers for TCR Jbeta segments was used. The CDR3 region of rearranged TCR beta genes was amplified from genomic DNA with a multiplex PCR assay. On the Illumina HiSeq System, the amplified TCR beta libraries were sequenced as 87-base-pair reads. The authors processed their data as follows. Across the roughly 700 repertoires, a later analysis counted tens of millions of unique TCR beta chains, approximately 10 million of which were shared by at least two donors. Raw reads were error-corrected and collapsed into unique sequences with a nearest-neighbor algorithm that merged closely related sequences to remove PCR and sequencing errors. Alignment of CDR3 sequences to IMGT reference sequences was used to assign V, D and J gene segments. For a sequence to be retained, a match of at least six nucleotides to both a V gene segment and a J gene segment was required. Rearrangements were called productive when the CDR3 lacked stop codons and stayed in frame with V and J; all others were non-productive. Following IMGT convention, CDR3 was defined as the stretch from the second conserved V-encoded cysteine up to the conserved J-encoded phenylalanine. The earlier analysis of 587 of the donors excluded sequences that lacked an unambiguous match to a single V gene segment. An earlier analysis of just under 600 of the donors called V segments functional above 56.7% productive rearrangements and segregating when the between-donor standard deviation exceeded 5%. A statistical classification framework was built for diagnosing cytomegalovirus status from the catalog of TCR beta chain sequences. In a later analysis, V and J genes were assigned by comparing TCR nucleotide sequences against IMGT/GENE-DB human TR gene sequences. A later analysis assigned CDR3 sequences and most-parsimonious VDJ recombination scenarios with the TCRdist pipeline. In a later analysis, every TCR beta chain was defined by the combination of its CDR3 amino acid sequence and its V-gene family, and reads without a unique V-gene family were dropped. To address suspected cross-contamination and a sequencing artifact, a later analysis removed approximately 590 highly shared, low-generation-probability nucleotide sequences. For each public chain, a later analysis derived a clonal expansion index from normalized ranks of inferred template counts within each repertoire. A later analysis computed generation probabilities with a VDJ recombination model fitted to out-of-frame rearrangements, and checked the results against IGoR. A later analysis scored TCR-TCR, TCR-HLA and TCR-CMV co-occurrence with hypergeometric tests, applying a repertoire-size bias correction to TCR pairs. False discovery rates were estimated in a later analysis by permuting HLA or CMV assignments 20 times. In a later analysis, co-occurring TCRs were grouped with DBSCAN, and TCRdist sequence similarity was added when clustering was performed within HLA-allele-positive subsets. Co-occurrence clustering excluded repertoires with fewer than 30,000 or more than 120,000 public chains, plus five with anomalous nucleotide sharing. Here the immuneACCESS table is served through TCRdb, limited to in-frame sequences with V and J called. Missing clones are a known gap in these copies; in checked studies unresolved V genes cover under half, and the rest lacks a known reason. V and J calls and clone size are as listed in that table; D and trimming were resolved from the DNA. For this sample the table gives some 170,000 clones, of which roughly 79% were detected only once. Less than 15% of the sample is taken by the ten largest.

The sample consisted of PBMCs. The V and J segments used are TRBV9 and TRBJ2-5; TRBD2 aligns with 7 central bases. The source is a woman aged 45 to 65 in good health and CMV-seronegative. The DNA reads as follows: TGTGCCAGCAGCGTAGTTAGCGGGCGCCAAGAGACCCAGTACTTC. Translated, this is CASSVVSGRQETQYF. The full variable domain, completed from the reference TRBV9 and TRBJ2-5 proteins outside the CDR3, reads DSGVTQTPKHLITATGQRVTLRCSPRSGDLSVYWYQQSLDQGLQFLIQYYNGEERAKGNILERFSAQQFPDLHSELNLSSLELGDSALYFCASSVVSGRQETQYFGPGTRLLVL.